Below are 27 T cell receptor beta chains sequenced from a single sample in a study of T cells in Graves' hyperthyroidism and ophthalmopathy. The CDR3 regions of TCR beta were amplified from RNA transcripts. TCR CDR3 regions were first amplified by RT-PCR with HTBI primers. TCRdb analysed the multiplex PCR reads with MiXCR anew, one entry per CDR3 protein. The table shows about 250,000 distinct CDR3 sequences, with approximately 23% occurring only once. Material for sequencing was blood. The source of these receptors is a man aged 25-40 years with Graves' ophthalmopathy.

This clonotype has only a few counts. The CDR3 nucleotides are TGTGCCAGCAGCCGGAGGAGGCAAGAGACCCAGTACTTC. Translation: CASSRRRQETQYF. The V call is TRBV27, the J call TRBJ2-5; D may be TRBD2 (5 bases). From germline, CDR1 is MNHEY and CDR2 SMNVEV (reference sequence). CDR3 length equals 13 residues. V was clipped by 6 bases and J by 2 bases, with 10 bases between them.

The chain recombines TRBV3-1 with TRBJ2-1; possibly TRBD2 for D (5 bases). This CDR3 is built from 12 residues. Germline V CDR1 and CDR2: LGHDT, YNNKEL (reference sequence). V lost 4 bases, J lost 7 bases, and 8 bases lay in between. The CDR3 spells CASSLEENEQFF. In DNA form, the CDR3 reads TGTGCCAGCAGCCTGGAGGAGAATGAGCAGTTCTTC.

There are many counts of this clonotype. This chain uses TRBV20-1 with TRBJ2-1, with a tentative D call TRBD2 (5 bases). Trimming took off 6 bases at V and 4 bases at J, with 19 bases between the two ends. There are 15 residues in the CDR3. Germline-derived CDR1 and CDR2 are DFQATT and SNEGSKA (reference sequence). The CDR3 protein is CSANSDIPGYNEQFF. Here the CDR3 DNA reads TGCAGTGCAAACTCCGACATCCCGGGGTACAATGAGCAGTTCTTC.

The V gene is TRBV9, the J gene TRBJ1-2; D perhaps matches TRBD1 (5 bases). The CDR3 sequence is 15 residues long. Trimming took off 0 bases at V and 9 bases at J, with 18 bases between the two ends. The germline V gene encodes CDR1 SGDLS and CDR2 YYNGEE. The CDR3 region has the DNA TGTGCCAGCAGCGTAGGTGGGGAGGGGATTTATAGCTACACCTTC. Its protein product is CASSVGGEGIYSYTF.

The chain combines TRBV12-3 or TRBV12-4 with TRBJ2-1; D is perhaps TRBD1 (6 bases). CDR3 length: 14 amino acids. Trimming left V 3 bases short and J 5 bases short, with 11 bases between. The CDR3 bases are TGTGCCAGCAGTTTGCAACAGGGCCACAATGAGCAGTTCTTC. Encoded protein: CASSLQQGHNEQFF.

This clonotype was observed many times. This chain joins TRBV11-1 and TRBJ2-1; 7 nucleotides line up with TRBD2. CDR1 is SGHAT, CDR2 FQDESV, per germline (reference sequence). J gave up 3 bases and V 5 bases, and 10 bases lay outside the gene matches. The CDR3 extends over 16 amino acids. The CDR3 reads CASSRSGLGIYNEQFF. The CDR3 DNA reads TGTGCCAGCAGCCGAAGTGGACTAGGTATCTACAATGAGCAGTTCTTC.

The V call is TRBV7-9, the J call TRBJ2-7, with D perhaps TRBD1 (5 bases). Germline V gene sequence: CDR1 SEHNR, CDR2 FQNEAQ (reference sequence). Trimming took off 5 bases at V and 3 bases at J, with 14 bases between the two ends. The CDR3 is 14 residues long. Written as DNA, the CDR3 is TGTGCCAGCAGCGATAGCTCTAGGGGCTACGAGCAGTACTTC. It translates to CASSDSSRGYEQYF.

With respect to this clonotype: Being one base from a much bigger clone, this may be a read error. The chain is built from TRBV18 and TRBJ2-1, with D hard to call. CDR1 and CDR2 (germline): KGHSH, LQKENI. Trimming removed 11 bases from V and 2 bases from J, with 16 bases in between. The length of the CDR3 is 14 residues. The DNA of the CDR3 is TGTGCCGGCTTAACGGGCAGCGCCTACAATGAGCAGTTCTTC. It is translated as CAGLTGSAYNEQFF.

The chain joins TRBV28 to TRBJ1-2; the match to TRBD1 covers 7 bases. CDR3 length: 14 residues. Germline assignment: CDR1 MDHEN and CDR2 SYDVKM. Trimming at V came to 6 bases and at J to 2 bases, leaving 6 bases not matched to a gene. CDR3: CASRMTGTNYGYTF. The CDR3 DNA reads TGTGCCAGCAGGATGACAGGGACCAACTATGGCTACACCTTC.

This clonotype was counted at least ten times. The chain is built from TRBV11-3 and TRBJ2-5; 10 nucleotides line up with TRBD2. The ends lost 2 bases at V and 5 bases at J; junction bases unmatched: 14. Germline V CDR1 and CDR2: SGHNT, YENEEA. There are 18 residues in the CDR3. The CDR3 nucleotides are TGTGCCAGCAGCTTATTTCCATCTAGCGGGAGTAGGCTGGAGACCCAGTACTTC. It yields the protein CASSLFPSSGSRLETQYF.

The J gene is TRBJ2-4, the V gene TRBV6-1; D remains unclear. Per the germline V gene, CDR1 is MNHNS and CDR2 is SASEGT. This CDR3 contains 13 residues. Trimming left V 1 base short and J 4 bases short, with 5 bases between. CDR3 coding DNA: TGTGCCAGCAGTGAAGGGGAAAAAAACATTCAGTACTTC. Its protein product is CASSEGEKNIQYF.

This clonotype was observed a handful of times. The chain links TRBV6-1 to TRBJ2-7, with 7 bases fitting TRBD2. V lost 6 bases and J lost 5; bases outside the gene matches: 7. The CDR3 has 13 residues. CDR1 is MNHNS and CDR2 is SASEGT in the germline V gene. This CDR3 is CASRRGGSNEQYF. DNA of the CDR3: TGTGCCAGCAGGAGGGGCGGGAGCAACGAGCAGTACTTC.

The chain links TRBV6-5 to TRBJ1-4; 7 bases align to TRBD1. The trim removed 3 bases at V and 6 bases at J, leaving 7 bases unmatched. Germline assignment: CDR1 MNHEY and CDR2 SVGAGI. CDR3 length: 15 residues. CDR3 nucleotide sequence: TGTGCCAGCAGTTATCGTGACAGGGATGATGAAAAACTGTTTTTT. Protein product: CASSYRDRDDEKLFF.

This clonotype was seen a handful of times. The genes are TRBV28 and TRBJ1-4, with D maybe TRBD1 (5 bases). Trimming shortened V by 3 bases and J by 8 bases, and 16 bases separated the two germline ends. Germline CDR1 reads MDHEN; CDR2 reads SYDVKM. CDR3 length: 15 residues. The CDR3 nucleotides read TGTGCCAGCAGTTTTACTGGGGCGCAAAAGGAAAAACTGTTTTTT. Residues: CASSFTGAQKEKLFF.

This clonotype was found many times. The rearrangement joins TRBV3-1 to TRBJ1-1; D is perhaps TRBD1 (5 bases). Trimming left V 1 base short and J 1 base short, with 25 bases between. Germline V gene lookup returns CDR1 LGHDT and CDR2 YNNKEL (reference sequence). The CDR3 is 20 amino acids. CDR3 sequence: CASSQVTFDSFLESNTEAFF. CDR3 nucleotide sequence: TGTGCCAGCAGCCAAGTTACGTTCGACAGCTTCCTTGAGTCGAACACTGAAGCTTTCTTT.

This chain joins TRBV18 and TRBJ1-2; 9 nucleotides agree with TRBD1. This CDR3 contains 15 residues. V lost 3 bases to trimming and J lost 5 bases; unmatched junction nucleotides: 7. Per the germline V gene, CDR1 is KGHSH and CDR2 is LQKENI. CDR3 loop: CASSPKGQGLYGYTF. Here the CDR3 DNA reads TGTGCCAGCTCACCTAAGGGACAGGGACTATATGGCTACACCTTC.

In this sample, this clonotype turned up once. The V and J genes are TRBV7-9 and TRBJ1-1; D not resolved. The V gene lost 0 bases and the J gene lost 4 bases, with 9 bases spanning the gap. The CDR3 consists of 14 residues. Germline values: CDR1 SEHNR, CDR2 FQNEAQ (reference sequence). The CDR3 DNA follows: TGTGCCAGCAGCTTAGCCCTACCGGCCACTGAAGCTTTCTTT. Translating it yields CASSLALPATEAFF.

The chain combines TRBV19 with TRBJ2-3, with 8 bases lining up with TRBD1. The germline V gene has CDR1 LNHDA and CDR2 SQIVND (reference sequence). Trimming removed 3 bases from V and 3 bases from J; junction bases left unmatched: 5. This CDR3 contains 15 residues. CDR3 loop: CASSIVRGRTDTQYF. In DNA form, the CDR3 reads TGTGCCAGTAGTATTGTCAGGGGGCGGACAGATACGCAGTATTTT.

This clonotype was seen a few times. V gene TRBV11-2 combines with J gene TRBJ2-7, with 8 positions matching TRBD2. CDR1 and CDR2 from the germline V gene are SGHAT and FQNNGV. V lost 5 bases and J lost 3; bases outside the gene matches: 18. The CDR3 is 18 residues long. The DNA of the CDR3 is TGTGCCAGCAGCCCTCGTGCCGCGGGAGAAGCGGGGGACTACGAGCAGTACTTC. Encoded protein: CASSPRAAGEAGDYEQYF.

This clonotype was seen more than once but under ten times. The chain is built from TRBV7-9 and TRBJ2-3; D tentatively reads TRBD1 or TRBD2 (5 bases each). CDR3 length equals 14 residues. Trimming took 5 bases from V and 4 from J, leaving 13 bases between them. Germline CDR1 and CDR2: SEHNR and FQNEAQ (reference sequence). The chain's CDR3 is CASSPAVGADTQYF. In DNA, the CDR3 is TGTGCCAGCAGCCCCGCTGTGGGGGCAGATACGCAGTATTTT. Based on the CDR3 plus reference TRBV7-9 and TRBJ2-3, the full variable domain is DTGVSQNPRHKITKRGQNVTFRCDPISEHNRLYWYRQTLGQGPEFLTYFQNEAQLEKSRLLSDRFSAERPKGSFSTLEIQRTEQGDSAMYLCASSPAVGADTQYFGPGTRLTVL.

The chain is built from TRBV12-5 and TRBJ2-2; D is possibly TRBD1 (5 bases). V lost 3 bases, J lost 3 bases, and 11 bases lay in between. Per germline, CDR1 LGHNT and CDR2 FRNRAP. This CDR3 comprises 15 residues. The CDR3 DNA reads TGTGCTAGTGGTTTCAAGGGGTCCCACACCGGGGAGCTGTTTTTT. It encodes CASGFKGSHTGELFF.

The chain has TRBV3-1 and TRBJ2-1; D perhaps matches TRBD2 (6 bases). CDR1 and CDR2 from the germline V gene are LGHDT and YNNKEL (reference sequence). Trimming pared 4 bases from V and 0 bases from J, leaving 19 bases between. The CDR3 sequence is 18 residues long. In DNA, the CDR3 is TGTGCCAGCAGCCTTTTTGGCGGGGTGAGGGGCTCCTACAATGAGCAGTTCTTC. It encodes CASSLFGGVRGSYNEQFF.

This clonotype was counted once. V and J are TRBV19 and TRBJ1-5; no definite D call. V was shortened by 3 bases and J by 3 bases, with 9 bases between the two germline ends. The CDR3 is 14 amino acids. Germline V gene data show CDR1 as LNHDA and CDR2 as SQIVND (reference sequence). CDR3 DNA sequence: TGTGCCAGTAGTATCAGCCCGAACAATCAGCCCCAGCATTTT. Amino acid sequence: CASSISPNNQPQHF.

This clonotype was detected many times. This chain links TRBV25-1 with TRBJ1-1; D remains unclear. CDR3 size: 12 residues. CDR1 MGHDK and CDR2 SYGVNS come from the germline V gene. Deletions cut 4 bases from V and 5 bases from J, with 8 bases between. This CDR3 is CASSVSRTEAFF. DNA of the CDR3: TGTGCCAGCAGTGTTTCGAGGACTGAAGCTTTCTTT.

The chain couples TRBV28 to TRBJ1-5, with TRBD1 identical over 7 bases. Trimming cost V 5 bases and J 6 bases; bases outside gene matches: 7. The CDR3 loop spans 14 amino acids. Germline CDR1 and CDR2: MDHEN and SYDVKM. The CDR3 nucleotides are TGTGCCAGCAGTCGACGACAGGGCCGTCAGCCCCAGCATTTT. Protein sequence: CASSRRQGRQPQHF.

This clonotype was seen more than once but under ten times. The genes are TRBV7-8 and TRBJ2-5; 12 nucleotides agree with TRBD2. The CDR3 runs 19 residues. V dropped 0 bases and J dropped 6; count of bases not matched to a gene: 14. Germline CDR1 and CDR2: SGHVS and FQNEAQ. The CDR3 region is CASSLAQTSGRTNLKTQYF. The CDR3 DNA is TGTGCCAGCAGCTTAGCGCAAACTAGCGGGAGGACAAACTTAAAGACCCAGTACTTC.

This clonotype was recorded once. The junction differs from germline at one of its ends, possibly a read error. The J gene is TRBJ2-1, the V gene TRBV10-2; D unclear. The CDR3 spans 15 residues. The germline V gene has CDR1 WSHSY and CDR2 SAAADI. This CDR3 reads CASRRLLSSYTEQFF. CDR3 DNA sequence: TGCGCCAGCCGTAGGCTGCTGAGCTCCTACACTGAGCAGTTCTTC.